Each of the 27 T cell receptor beta chains below was sequenced from the same sample in a study of blood T cell repertoires in COVID-19. Clones were read by immunoSEQ multiplex PCR, and TCRdb kept only the in-frame ones, dropping some. There are 130,000 to 150,000 clones in the sample; 70% to 85% occur only once, and 5.5% to 7% lies in the top ten. Sequenced sample: peripheral blood. These receptor sequences come from a human donor in a cohort sampled during active COVID-19.

The V and J genes are TRBV18 and TRBJ1-2; D perhaps matches TRBD1 (6 bases). Germline CDR1 is KGHSH and CDR2 is LQKENI. The CDR3 length is 13 residues. Trimming took off 4 bases at V and 6 bases at J, with 12 bases between the two ends. CDR3 sequence: CASSLRQDDGYTF. The CDR3 coding sequence is TGTGCCAGCTCACTCCGACAGGATGATGGCTACACCTTC.

The CDR3 DNA follows: TGTGCCAGCAGCTTAATCGGCGGAGCCTCCACAGATACGCAGTATTTT. This translates into CASSLIGGASTDTQYF. The chain couples TRBV7-2 to TRBJ2-3; D uncertain. CDR1 is SGHTA, CDR2 FQGNSA, per germline. V lost 2 bases to trimming and J lost 2 bases, with 14 bases between them. The CDR3 runs 16 residues. Looking up the rest from reference TRBV7-2 and TRBJ2-3 gives the full variable domain: GAGVSQSPSNKVTEKGKDVELRCDPISGHTALYWYRQSLGQGLEFLIYFQGNSAPDKSGLPSDRFSAERTGGSVSTLTIQRTQQEDSAVYLCASSLIGGASTDTQYFGPGTRLTVL.

V and J are TRBV7-3 and TRBJ2-3; 11 nucleotides line up with TRBD1. The CDR3 totals 17 residues. CDR1 is SGHTA, CDR2 FQGTGA, per germline. V lost 5 bases to trimming and J lost 2 bases; unmatched junction nucleotides: 9. As DNA, the CDR3 is TGTGCCAGCAGCGGTCCGGGACAGGGGGTTCCCACAGATACGCAGTATTTT. As protein: CASSGPGQGVPTDTQYF.

J is TRBJ1-2 and V is TRBV30; D may be TRBD1 (5 bases). This CDR3 contains 12 residues. Germline loops: CDR1 GTSNPN, CDR2 SVGIG (reference sequence). Trimming removed 2 bases from V and 8 bases from J, with 12 bases in between. The CDR3 loop is CAWSPQGSGYTF. As DNA, the CDR3 is TGTGCCTGGAGTCCCCAGGGTTCGGGCTACACCTTC. The entire variable domain, with the rest obtained from reference TRBV30 and TRBJ1-2, is as follows: SQTIHQWPATLVQPVGSPLSLECTVEGTSNPNLYWYRQAAGRGLQLLFYSVGIGQISSEVPQNLSASRPQDRQFILSSKKLLLSDSGFYLCAWSPQGSGYTFGSGTRLTVV.

The chain employs TRBV6-5 and TRBJ2-2, with 8 bases fitting TRBD1. With V trimmed by 0 bases and J by 8 bases, 5 bases remained unmatched. The germline V gene encodes CDR1 MNHEY and CDR2 SVGAGI. This CDR3 is built from 15 residues. The CDR3 spells CASSYSTGGQGELFF. CDR3 nucleotide sequence: TGTGCCAGCAGTTACTCAACAGGGGGGCAAGGGGAGCTGTTTTTT.

The J gene is TRBJ2-7, the V gene TRBV18; 8 nucleotides line up with TRBD1. Germline trimming cut 6 bases from V and 3 bases from J; bases unmatched to any gene: 10. The CDR3 has 15 residues. The V gene's germline CDR1 is KGHSH and CDR2 LQKENI. CDR3 bases: TGTGCCAGCTCCTACCAGGACAGGGTAAGCTACGAGCAGTACTTC. It is translated as CASSYQDRVSYEQYF.

The chain is built from TRBV19 and TRBJ2-5, with 7 bases identical to TRBD1. The CDR3 sequence is 16 residues long. Germline CDR1 is LNHDA and CDR2 is SQIVND (reference sequence). J was trimmed by 4 bases and V by 8 bases; bases with no gene match: 16. For the CDR3, the DNA is TGTGCCAGTTCGCGGTTTTCACAGGGGCAGGGAGAGACCCAGTACTTC. It codes for CASSRFSQGQGETQYF.

V is TRBV3-1 (or the pseudogene TRBV3-2) and J is TRBJ2-5, with a tentative D call TRBD1 (5 bases). CDR3 size: 15 residues. The germline CDR1 and CDR2 sequences are LGHDT and YNNKEL (reference sequence). V lost 0 bases and J 7 bases, leaving 15 bases between the germline ends. In DNA form, the CDR3 reads TGTGCCAGCAGCCAAGATTTACTGGGGCCAGGGACCCAGTACTTC. Its protein product is CASSQDLLGPGTQYF.

The chain uses TRBV9 and TRBJ2-3; 8 bases line up with TRBD1. Germline CDR1 is SGDLS and CDR2 is YYNGEE. V gave up 3 bases and J gave up 6 bases; unmatched junction bases: 9. The CDR3 is 15 residues long. Here the CDR3 reads CASSDQQGGLDTQYF. The CDR3, as DNA: TGTGCCAGCAGCGACCAACAGGGGGGCCTCGATACGCAGTATTTT.

The chain links TRBV25-1 to TRBJ1-6; D ambiguous. The V and J ends lost 2 bases and 0 bases respectively, with 14 bases between them. CDR1 and CDR2 (germline): MGHDK, SYGVNS. The length of the CDR3 is 18 residues. The CDR3 sequence is CASSEEAGISSYNSPLHF. In DNA, the CDR3 is TGTGCCAGCAGTGAAGAAGCGGGGATAAGCTCCTATAATTCACCCCTCCACTTT.

This clone was picked up one time. J is TRBJ2-3 and V is TRBV4-3; D is unresolved. The CDR3 length is 15 residues. Trimming stripped 1 base from V and 2 bases from J, with 10 bases between. Per the germline V gene, CDR1 is LGHNA and CDR2 is YSLEER. The CDR3 sequence: CASSQALAPTDTQYF. DNA of the CDR3: TGCGCCAGCAGCCAAGCGCTGGCCCCCACAGATACGCAGTATTTT.

CDR3 coding DNA: TGTGCCAGCAGTAGGATTCTTGGGAGACAGGGTCGTCGAGCTAACTATGGCTACACCTTC. Protein: CASSRILGRQGRRANYGYTF. The chain couples TRBV27 to TRBJ1-2; 7 positions agree with TRBD1. CDR3 length: 20 residues. CDR1 MNHEY and CDR2 SMNVEV come from the germline V gene (reference sequence). V gave up 5 bases and J gave up 0 bases; unmatched junction bases: 21.

This chain links TRBV6-5 with TRBJ2-7; D remains ambiguous. The V gene's germline CDR1 is MNHEY and CDR2 SVGAGI. The CDR3 extends over 16 amino acids. Deletions cut 1 base from V and 0 bases from J, with 13 bases between. CDR3: CASSYYVGDRSYEQYF. In DNA, the CDR3 is TGTGCCAGCAGTTACTATGTGGGCGACCGCTCCTACGAGCAGTACTTC.

The J gene is TRBJ1-1, the V gene TRBV5-4; TRBD1 might be the D (5 bases). V was trimmed by 3 bases and J by 0 bases, leaving 12 bases between them. The CDR3 has 15 amino acids. CDR1 is SGHNT, CDR2 YYREEE, per germline (reference sequence). CDR3 amino acids: CASSWRDGMNTEAFF. The CDR3 coding sequence is TGTGCCAGCAGCTGGAGGGACGGAATGAACACTGAAGCTTTCTTT.

V gene TRBV27 combines with J gene TRBJ1-5; tentatively, D is TRBD1 (5 bases). The CDR3 spans 16 residues. The V end lost 3 bases, the J end lost 4 bases, and 16 bases lay between the germline ends. Looked up from germline, CDR1 is MNHEY and CDR2 is SMNVEV (reference sequence). The CDR3 nucleotides read TGTGCCAGCAGTTTTGTGGGCAGGGTTGGAAATCAGCCCCAGCATTTT. Residues: CASSFVGRVGNQPQHF.

The rearrangement joins TRBV13 to TRBJ1-1, with 8 nucleotides matching TRBD1. V was pared by 3 bases and J by 4 bases, with 7 bases of the junction left unmatched. The V gene's germline CDR1 is PRHDT and CDR2 FYEKMQ (reference sequence). The CDR3 totals 15 residues. The CDR3 region is CASSFRTGTGTEAFF. CDR3 nucleotides: TGTGCCAGCAGCTTCCGGACAGGGACGGGCACTGAAGCTTTCTTT.

The V call is TRBV12-3 or TRBV12-4, the J call TRBJ1-2, with 8 bases aligning to TRBD1. The CDR3 consists of 13 residues. Trimming removed 1 base from V and 11 bases from J; junction bases left unmatched: 6. This CDR3 reads CASSLGQGFGYTF. CDR3 in DNA: TGTGCCAGCAGTTTAGGACAGGGGTTTGGTTACACCTTC.

The chain's CDR3 is CASSNTFNTEAFF. CDR3 DNA: TGTGCCAGCAGTAATACTTTTAACACTGAAGCTTTCTTT. The chain is built from TRBV6-4 and TRBJ1-1, with D unclear. This CDR3 spans 13 amino acids. The ends were cut back, 5 bases at V and 2 bases at J, with 9 bases in the middle. The V gene's germline CDR1 is MRHNA and CDR2 SNTAGT.

The chain combines TRBV5-5 with TRBJ2-7, with 11 positions matching TRBD2. Germline trimming cut 3 bases from V and 2 bases from J; bases unmatched to any gene: 16. The CDR3 length is 19 residues. Germline CDR1 SGHKS, CDR2 YYEKEE (reference sequence). The CDR3 sequence: CASSWPLNIQLAGAYEQYF. The CDR3 coding sequence is TGTGCCAGCAGCTGGCCTCTCAATATACAACTAGCGGGGGCCTACGAGCAGTACTTC.

The chain recombines TRBV6-5 with TRBJ2-5; D call uncertain. Germline V gives CDR1 MNHEY, CDR2 SVGAGI. CDR3 length: 12 residues. For the CDR3, the DNA is TGTGCTGCCGGCAGGTACCAAGAGACCCAGTACTTC. Translating gives CAAGRYQETQYF.

This clone has a single count. The chain carries TRBV12-3 or TRBV12-4 and TRBJ1-6, with D uncertain. The CDR3 is made up of 12 amino acids. V lost 3 bases and J 9 bases, leaving 6 bases between the germline ends. The DNA of the CDR3 is TGTGCCAGCAGTTTCTCTACTTCACCCCTCCACTTT. Translation: CASSFSTSPLHF.

This clone appeared once. The chain combines TRBV11-3 with TRBJ2-1, with D possibly TRBD2 on 5 matching bases. V was clipped by 2 bases and J by 6 bases, with 14 bases between them. This CDR3 is built from 15 residues. Germline V gives CDR1 SGHNT, CDR2 YENEEA. The CDR3 coding sequence is TGTGCCAGCAGCTTAATGGCGGGCCCGTCCAATGAGCAGTTCTTC. This encodes CASSLMAGPSNEQFF.

This sequence joins TRBV6-1 and TRBJ1-6; 10 nucleotides match TRBD1. The germline CDR1 and CDR2 sequences are MNHNS and SASEGT. With V trimmed by 3 bases and J by 7 bases, 3 bases remained unmatched. There are 15 residues in the CDR3. The CDR3 here is CASSDRQGANSPLHF. DNA for the CDR3: TGTGCCAGCAGTGACCGACAGGGGGCCAATTCACCCCTCCACTTT.

J is TRBJ2-7 and V is TRBV7-8; D is uncertain. The germline V and J ends were trimmed by 2 bases and 1 base, with 6 bases remaining between them. In germline, CDR1 is SGHVS, CDR2 FQNEAQ. This CDR3 is built from 13 residues. The CDR3 DNA is TGTGCCAGCAGCTTACTGGAGTCCTACGAGCAGTACTTC. It specifies CASSLLESYEQYF.

J is TRBJ2-1 and V is TRBV6-4; TRBD2 agrees at 13 bases. Germline CDR1 and CDR2: MRHNA and SNTAGT. The CDR3 sequence is 13 residues long. V gave up 9 bases and J gave up 9 bases; unmatched junction bases: 5. The CDR3 DNA sequence: TGTGCCAGTCGGACTAGCGGGGGACTTGAGCAGTTCTTC. It codes for CASRTSGGLEQFF.

J is TRBJ1-3 and V is TRBV25-1, with no clear D. Trimming removed 7 bases from V and 8 bases from J, with 18 bases in between. The CDR3 is 14 amino acids. Germline V lookup: CDR1 MGHDK, CDR2 SYGVNS. The CDR3 region has the DNA TGTGCCAGCACGGGAGGGATTTACCGGGACACCATATATTTT. Its translation is CASTGGIYRDTIYF. Looking up the rest from reference TRBV25-1 and TRBJ1-3 gives the full variable domain: EADIYQTPRYLVIGTGKKITLECSQTMGHDKMYWYQQDPGMELHLIHYSYGVNSTEKGDLSSESTVSRIRTEHFPLTLESARPSHTSQYLCASTGGIYRDTIYFGEGSWLTVV.

The chain employs TRBV3-1 (or the pseudogene TRBV3-2) and TRBJ1-6; weak D call: TRBD1 (5 bases). The ends were cut back, 4 bases at V and 8 bases at J, with 15 bases in the middle. This CDR3 contains 15 residues. The germline CDR1 and CDR2 sequences are LGHDT and YNNKEL (reference sequence). This chain's CDR3 is CASSLGGRGDSPLHF. The DNA for the CDR3 is TGTGCCAGCAGCCTTGGGGGGAGGGGCGATTCACCCCTCCACTTT.